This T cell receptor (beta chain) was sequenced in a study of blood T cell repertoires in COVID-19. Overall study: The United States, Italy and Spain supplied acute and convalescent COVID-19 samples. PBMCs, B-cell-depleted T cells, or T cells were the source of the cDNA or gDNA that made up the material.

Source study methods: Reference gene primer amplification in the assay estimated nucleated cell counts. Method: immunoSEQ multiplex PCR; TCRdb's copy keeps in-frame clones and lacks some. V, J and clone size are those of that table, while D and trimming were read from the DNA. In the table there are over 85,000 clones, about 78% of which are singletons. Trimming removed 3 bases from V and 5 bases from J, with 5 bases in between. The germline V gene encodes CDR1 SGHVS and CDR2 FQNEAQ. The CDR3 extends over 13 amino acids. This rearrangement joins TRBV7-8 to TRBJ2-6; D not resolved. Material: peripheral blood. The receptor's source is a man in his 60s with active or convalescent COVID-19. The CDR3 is CASSFDRANVLTF. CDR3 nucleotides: TGTGCCAGCAGCTTTGACAGGGCCAACGTCCTGACTTTC.